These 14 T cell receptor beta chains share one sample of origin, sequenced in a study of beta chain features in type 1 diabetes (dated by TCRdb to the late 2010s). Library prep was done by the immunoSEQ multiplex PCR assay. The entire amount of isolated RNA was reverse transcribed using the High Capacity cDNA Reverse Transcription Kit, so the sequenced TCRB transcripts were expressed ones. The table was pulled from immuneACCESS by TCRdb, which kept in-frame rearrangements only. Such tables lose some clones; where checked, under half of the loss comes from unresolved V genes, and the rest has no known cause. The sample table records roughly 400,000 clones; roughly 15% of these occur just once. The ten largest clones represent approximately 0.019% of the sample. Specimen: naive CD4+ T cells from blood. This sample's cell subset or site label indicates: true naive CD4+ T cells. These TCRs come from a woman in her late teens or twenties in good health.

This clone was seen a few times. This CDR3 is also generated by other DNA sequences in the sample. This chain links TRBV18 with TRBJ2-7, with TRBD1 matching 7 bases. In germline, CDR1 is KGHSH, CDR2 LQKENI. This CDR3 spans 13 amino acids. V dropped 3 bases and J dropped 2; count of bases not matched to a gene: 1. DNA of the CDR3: TGTGCCAGCTCACCGGGACAGACCTACGAGCAGTACTTC. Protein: CASSPGQTYEQYF. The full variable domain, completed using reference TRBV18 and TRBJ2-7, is NAGVMQNPRHLVRRRGQEARLRCSPMKGHSHVYWYRQLPEEGLKFMVYLQKENIIDESGMPKERFSAEFPKEGPSILRIQQVVRGDSAAYFCASSPGQTYEQYFGPGTRLTVT.

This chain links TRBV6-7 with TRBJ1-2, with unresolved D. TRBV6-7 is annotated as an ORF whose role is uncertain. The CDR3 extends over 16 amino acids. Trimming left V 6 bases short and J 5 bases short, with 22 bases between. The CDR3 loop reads CASSPLRSAPAYGYTF. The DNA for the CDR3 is TGTGCCAGCAGCCCACTACGCAGTGCGCCGGCGTATGGCTACACCTTC.

This CDR3 is CASSLVAGTEHNEQFF. The DNA for the CDR3 is TGTGCCAGCAGCTTAGTAGCGGGGACAGAACACAATGAGCAGTTCTTC. The rearrangement links TRBV11-2 to TRBJ2-1; possible D gene TRBD2, 8 bases. The V end was cut by 1 base, the J end by 5 bases, with 15 bases between. The CDR3 contains 16 residues. CDR1 is SGHAT, CDR2 FQNNGV, per germline.

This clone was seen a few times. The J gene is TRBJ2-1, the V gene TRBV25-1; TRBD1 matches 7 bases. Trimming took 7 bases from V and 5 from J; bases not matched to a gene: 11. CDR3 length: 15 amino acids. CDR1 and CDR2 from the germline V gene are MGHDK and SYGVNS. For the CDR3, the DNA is TGTGCCAGCACCCCCACGCCGGGACAGAACAATGAGCAGTTCTTC. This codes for CASTPTPGQNNEQFF.

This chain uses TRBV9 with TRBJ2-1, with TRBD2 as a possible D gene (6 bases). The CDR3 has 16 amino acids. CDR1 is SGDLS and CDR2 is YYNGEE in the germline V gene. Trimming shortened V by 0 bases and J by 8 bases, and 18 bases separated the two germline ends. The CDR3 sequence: CASSVERRAIFDEQFF. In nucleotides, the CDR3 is TGTGCCAGCAGCGTAGAGAGGAGGGCCATTTTCGATGAGCAGTTCTTC.

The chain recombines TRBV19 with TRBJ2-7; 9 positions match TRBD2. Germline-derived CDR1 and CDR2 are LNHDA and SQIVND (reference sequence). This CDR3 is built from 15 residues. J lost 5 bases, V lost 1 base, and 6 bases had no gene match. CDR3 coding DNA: TGTGCCAGTAGTATAGGCGGGAGGGCCAACCACGAGCAGTACTTC. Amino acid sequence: CASSIGGRANHEQYF.

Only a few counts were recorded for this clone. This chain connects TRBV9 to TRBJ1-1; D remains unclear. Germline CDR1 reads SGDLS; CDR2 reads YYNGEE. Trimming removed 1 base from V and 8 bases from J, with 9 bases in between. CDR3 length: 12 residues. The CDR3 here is CASSVIGREAFF. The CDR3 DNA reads TGTGCCAGCAGCGTAATAGGCAGGGAAGCTTTCTTT. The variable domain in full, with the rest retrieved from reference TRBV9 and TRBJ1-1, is DSGVTQTPKHLITATGQRVTLRCSPRSGDLSVYWYQQSLDQGLQFLIQYYNGEERAKGNILERFSAQQFPDLHSELNLSSLELGDSALYFCASSVIGREAFFGQGTRLTVV.

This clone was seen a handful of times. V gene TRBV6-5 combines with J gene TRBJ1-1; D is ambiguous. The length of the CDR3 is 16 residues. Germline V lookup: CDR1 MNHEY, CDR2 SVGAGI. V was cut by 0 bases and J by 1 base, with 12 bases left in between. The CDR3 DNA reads TGTGCCAGCAGTTACTCCCGAGCACCAAGGAACACTGAAGCTTTCTTT. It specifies CASSYSRAPRNTEAFF.

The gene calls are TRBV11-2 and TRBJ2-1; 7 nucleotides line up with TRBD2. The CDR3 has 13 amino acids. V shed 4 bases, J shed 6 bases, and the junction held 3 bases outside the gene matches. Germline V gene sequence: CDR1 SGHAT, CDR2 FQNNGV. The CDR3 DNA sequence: TGTGCCAGCAGCTCCAGACTAGCCAATGAGCAGTTCTTC. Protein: CASSSRLANEQFF. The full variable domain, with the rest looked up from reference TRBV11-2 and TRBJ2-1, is EAGVAQSPRYKIIEKRQSVAFWCNPISGHATLYWYQQILGQGPKLLIQFQNNGVVDDSQLPKDRFSAERLKGVDSTLKIQPAKLEDSAVYLCASSSRLANEQFFGPGTRLTVL.

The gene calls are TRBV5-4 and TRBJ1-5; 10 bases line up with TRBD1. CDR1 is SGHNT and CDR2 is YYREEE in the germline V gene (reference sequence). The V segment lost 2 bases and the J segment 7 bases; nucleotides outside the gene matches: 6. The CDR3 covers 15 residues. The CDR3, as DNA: TGTGCCAGCAGCTTCGGGACAGGGGATGGCCAGCCCCAGCATTTT. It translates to CASSFGTGDGQPQHF.

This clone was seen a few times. The CDR3 sequence: CAWRRQEQFF. In DNA, the CDR3 is TGTGCCTGGAGGCGACAGGAGCAGTTCTTC. V usage is TRBV30 and J usage is TRBJ2-1, with TRBD1 as a possible D gene (5 bases). The CDR3 extends over 10 amino acids. CDR1 and CDR2 (germline): GTSNPN, SVGIG (reference sequence). Trimming left V 3 bases short and J 10 bases short, with 7 bases between. Complete variable domain (other parts from reference TRBV30 and TRBJ2-1): SQTIHQWPATLVQPVGSPLSLECTVEGTSNPNLYWYRQAAGRGLQLLFYSVGIGQISSEVPQNLSASRPQDRQFILSSKKLLLSDSGFYLCAWRRQEQFFGPGTRLTVL.

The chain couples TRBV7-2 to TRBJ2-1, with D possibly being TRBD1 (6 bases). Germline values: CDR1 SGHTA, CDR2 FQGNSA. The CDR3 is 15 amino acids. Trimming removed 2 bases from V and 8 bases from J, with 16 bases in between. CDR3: CASSLHGQGMDEQFF. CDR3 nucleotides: TGTGCCAGCAGCTTACATGGGCAGGGGATGGATGAGCAGTTCTTC.

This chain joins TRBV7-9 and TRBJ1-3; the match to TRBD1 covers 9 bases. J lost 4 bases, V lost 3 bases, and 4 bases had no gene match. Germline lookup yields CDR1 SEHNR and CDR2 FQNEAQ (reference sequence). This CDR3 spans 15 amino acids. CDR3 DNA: TGTGCCAGCAGCTTCGGACAGGGGCCAGGAAACACCATATATTTT. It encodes CASSFGQGPGNTIYF.

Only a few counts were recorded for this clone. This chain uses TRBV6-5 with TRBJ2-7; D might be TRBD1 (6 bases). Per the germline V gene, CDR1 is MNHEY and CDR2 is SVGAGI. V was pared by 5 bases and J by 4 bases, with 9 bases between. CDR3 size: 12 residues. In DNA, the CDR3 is TGTGCCAGCAGTCAGACAGGTTACGAGCAGTACTTC. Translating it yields CASSQTGYEQYF.